This TCR beta chain was sequenced for a study of OX40 agonist ivuxolimab in advanced cancers. Study context: A mean age of roughly 60 years, range about 20 to 90, was recorded, and 70% to 85% were male. Of the patients, three showed partial responses, one with hepatocellular carcinoma and two with cutaneous melanoma.

With respect to this clone: Its target is not known.

Overall study results and limits: Relative to CD4+ cells, CD8+ T cells on average had more expanded clones. Clonal expansion from baseline to week 6 occurred in both CD4+ and CD8+ T cells.

CDR1 is MDHEN, CDR2 SYDVKM, per germline. The CDR3 is made up of 12 amino acids. Deletions cut 9 bases from V and 3 bases from J, with 12 bases between. Sequencing was performed with immunoSEQ multiplex PCR; in TCRdb, only in-frame clones are kept and a portion is missing. The top ten clones hold about 2.4% of a sample with tens of thousands of clones, about 91% of them seen once. The specimen was CD4+ or CD8+ T cells sorted from blood, collected in a trial of the OX40 agonist ivuxolimab. This sequence was found in an adult with an advanced solid tumor such as melanoma, head and neck, liver or kidney cancer. The chain recombines TRBV28 with TRBJ2-7; D is perhaps TRBD2 (6 bases). CDR3 loop: CASRGVGYEQYF. CDR3 in DNA: TGTGCCAGTCGCGGGGTTGGCTACGAGCAGTACTTC. Full variable domain (remainder filled in from reference TRBV28 and TRBJ2-7): DVKVTQSSRYLVKRTGEKVFLECVQDMDHENMFWYRQDPGLGLRLIYFSYDVKMKEKGDIPEGYSVSREKKERFSLILESASTNQTSMYLCASRGVGYEQYFGPGTRLTVT.